In its sample, the clone carrying this T cell receptor (beta chain) was seen many times. This record belongs to a study of neurological immune-mediated disorders. One entry per CDR3 protein, called by TCRdb with MiXCR from the 5' RACE reads. Found here are about 41,000 distinct CDR3 sequences, more than 9.5% of them singletons; the top ten hold roughly 1.3%. The CDR3 is 16 residues long. The V gene's germline CDR1 is SGDLS and CDR2 YYNGEE. Trimming at V came to 1 base and at J to 4 bases, leaving 5 bases not matched to a gene. The V call is TRBV9, the J call TRBJ2-1; 10 bases are shared with TRBD2. Sequencing was performed on PBMCs. This sequence originates from a female donor in good health. The CDR3 loop is CASSVYPSGGYNEQFF. The CDR3 region has the DNA TGTGCCAGCAGCGTATACCCTAGCGGGGGATACAATGAGCAGTTCTTC. The complete variable domain, with remaining parts taken from reference TRBV9 and TRBJ2-1, reads DSGVTQTPKHLITATGQRVTLRCSPRSGDLSVYWYQQSLDQGLQFLIQYYNGEERAKGNILERFSAQQFPDLHSELNLSSLELGDSALYFCASSVYPSGGYNEQFFGPGTRLTVL.